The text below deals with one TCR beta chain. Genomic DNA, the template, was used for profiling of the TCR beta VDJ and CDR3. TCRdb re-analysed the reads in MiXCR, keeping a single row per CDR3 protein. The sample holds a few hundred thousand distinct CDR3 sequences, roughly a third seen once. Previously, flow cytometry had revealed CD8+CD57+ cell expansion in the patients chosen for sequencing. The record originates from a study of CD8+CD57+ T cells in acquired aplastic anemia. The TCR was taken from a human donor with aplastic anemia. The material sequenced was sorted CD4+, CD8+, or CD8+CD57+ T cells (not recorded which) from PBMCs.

DNA for the CDR3: TGTGCCAGCAGCTTGGTGTCTTCGAAGACCCAGTACTTC. This gives the protein CASSLVSSKTQYF. J is TRBJ2-5 and V is TRBV5-6; no clear D gene. Trimming took 0 bases from V and 6 from J, leaving 9 bases between them. There are 13 residues in the CDR3. Germline values: CDR1 SGHDT, CDR2 YYEEEE.